This TCR beta chain came from a study of cytomegalovirus exposure and HLA in healthy donors. In the PCR, 60 Vbeta and 13 Jbeta primers were used. The protocol was immunoSEQ multiplex PCR, while the TCRdb copy is restricted to in-frame clones and leaves out a portion. In the table there are roughly 200,000 clones, over 65% of which are singletons. The CDR3 contains 12 residues. Germline CDR1 SEHNR, CDR2 FQNEAQ (reference sequence). V was shortened by 5 bases and J by 2 bases, with 4 bases between the two germline ends. The rearrangement uses TRBV7-9 and TRBJ1-5; unclear D gene. Sequenced input: PBMCs. This sequence was found in a man younger than 35 in good health and CMV-seronegative. In DNA form, the CDR3 reads TGTGCCAGCAGCCGGGGCAATCAGCCCCAGCATTTT. Translation gives CASSRGNQPQHF.